This note documents a single T cell receptor beta chain sequence. The antigen is unknown. Clones were read by immunoSEQ multiplex PCR, and TCRdb kept only the in-frame ones, dropping some. The repertoire consists of about 2,200 clones, with under 70% occurring once and the leading ten covering around 32%. This entry comes from a study of chemoradiotherapy in HPV16-positive cancers. Overall study findings and caveats: In HPV16-positive patients, HPV-responsive T-cell expansion tracked better recurrence-free survival.

This CDR3 region has 15 residues. Germline CDR1 is SQVTM and CDR2 is ANQGSEA. J lost 8 bases, V lost 4 bases, and 15 bases had no gene match. The chain recombines TRBV29-1 with TRBJ2-3; TRBD2 matches 7 bases. The sequencing used tumor tissue, collected from a patient who underwent chemoradiotherapy. The TCR was taken from a human donor with HPV-associated anogenital cancer. The CDR3 DNA sequence: TGCAGCGTTGGGGAGGGACGGAGGGTCTTCTCTACGCAGTATTTT. Its protein is CSVGEGRRVFSTQYF.